This entry features one TCR beta chain sequence. The sample is drawn from a study of blood T cell repertoires in COVID-19. From germline, CDR1 is KGHDR and CDR2 SFDVKD. CDR3 length: 14 amino acids. The V gene lost 7 bases and the J gene lost 6 bases, with 14 bases spanning the gap. Some clones are missing from TCRdb's copy, which holds only in-frame ones; the method was immunoSEQ multiplex PCR. The table has 210,000 or so clones, approximately 80% seen once; the top ten hold around 7%. The gene calls are TRBV24-1 and TRBJ1-4; tentative D call: TRBD1 (6 bases). This receptor was taken from a woman aged 40 to 50 with acute COVID-19. Sequenced: PBMCs or T cells enriched from blood (not recorded which). The CDR3 DNA sequence: TGTGCCACCAGCCAGCGGGGGGCCGATGAAAAACTGTTTTTT. Amino acid sequence: CATSQRGADEKLFF.